What follows are 10 T cell receptor beta chains derived from one specimen sequenced in a study of cytotoxic CD8 clonotypes in ibrutinib-treated CLL. The repertoire was sequenced with immunoSEQ multiplex PCR; TCRdb's copy has only in-frame clones and lacks some. The sample has some 200,000 clones, around 70% seen once. Sample: PBMCs, taken after 24 months of ibrutinib treatment. These receptors were collected from a human donor with chronic lymphocytic leukemia.

The chain has TRBV6-6 and TRBJ2-7, with D uncertain. V lost 2 bases and J lost 2, with 10 bases in between. Germline V gives CDR1 MNHNY, CDR2 SVGAGI (reference sequence). The CDR3 covers 14 residues. CDR3 protein: CASSYTDVAYEQYF. CDR3 sequence (DNA): TGTGCCAGCAGTTACACGGACGTAGCCTACGAGCAGTACTTC.

This chain joins TRBV6-5 and TRBJ1-1; D is possibly TRBD1 (5 bases). Trimming shortened V by 3 bases and J by 1 base, and 6 bases separated the two germline ends. The germline CDR1 and CDR2 sequences are MNHEY and SVGAGI. CDR3 length: 13 residues. CDR3 protein: CASSYTGNTEAFF. The CDR3 DNA reads as TGTGCCAGCAGTTATACAGGGAACACTGAAGCTTTCTTT.

The gene calls are TRBV2 and TRBJ2-7; 9 nucleotides match TRBD1. Germline V CDR1 and CDR2: SNHLY, FYNNEI. The CDR3 is 14 residues long. The trim removed 6 bases at V and 6 bases at J, leaving 9 bases unmatched. The CDR3 reads CASSPGTGFREQYF. The CDR3 nucleotides read TGTGCCAGCAGCCCCGGGACAGGGTTTCGCGAGCAGTACTTC.

The chain couples TRBV28 to TRBJ2-7; D is unresolved. V lost 3 bases and J 3 bases, leaving 15 bases between the germline ends. The CDR3 is 15 residues long. The germline CDR1 and CDR2 sequences are MDHEN and SYDVKM. CDR3 bases: TGTGCCAGCAGTTTGGCTGGTGGCCCACGCTACGAGCAGTACTTC. Encoded protein: CASSLAGGPRYEQYF.

The rearrangement uses TRBV6-5 and TRBJ2-1; 8 nucleotides line up with TRBD1. This CDR3 is built from 15 residues. Trimming cost V 7 bases and J 1 base; bases outside gene matches: 6. Germline assignment: CDR1 MNHEY and CDR2 SVGAGI. CDR3 sequence (DNA): TGTGCCAGCATTGGGACAGGAGGGTCCTACAATGAGCAGTTCTTC. Amino acid sequence: CASIGTGGSYNEQFF.

The rearrangement joins TRBV6-5 to TRBJ2-1, with TRBD2 matching 9 bases. The CDR3 is 15 residues long. Germline CDR1 and CDR2: MNHEY and SVGAGI. V shed 2 bases and J 3 bases; nucleotides not matched to a gene: 2. CDR3 coding DNA: TGTGCCAGCAGTTACCGGACTAGCGACTACAATGAGCAGTTCTTC. Translated: CASSYRTSDYNEQFF.

The chain combines TRBV11-3 with TRBJ2-1; the match to TRBD2 covers 8 bases. Looked up from germline, CDR1 is SGHNT and CDR2 is YENEEA. After removal of 4 bases from V and 9 bases from J, the junction contained 8 bases not matched to a gene. CDR3 length: 14 residues. The CDR3 spells CASSSTSESFEQFF. As DNA, the CDR3 is TGTGCCAGCAGCTCGACTAGCGAGAGCTTTGAGCAGTTCTTC. Filled out from reference TRBV11-3 and TRBJ2-1, the complete variable domain reads EAGVVQSPRYKIIEKKQPVAFWCNPISGHNTLYWYLQNLGQGPELLIRYENEEAVDDSQLPKDRFSAERLKGVDSTLKIQPAELGDSAVYLCASSSTSESFEQFFGPGTRLTVL.

The chain links TRBV4-1 to TRBJ2-5; unclear D gene. The CDR3 length is 16 residues. Trimming took 0 bases from V and 5 from J, leaving 16 bases between them. Germline CDR1 and CDR2: MGHRA and YSYEKL. The CDR3 DNA sequence: TGCGCCAGCAGCCAAGATAGGGCCCGAAATTGGGAGACCCAGTACTTC. Translating gives CASSQDRARNWETQYF.

V gene TRBV7-3 combines with J gene TRBJ2-5, with 9 positions matching TRBD1. The ends lost 0 bases at V and 4 bases at J; junction bases unmatched: 6. The germline V gene has CDR1 SGHTA and CDR2 FQGTGA. The CDR3 is made up of 16 amino acids. The CDR3 region has the DNA TGTGCCAGCAGCTTAACGCCAACAGGGGGCCTAGAGACCCAGTACTTC. Translating it yields CASSLTPTGGLETQYF.

This chain connects TRBV4-2 to TRBJ1-5, with D unclear. There are 15 residues in the CDR3. Trimming shortened V by 5 bases and J by 1 base, and 12 bases separated the two germline ends. The V gene's germline CDR1 is LGHNA and CDR2 YNFKEQ. CDR3 coding DNA: TGTGCCAGCAGCGAACGATCGGGGAGCAATCAGCCCCAGCATTTT. Translated: CASSERSGSNQPQHF.